The 27 T cell receptor beta chains below come from one sample, sequenced in a study of blood T cell repertoires in COVID-19. Clones were read by immunoSEQ multiplex PCR, and TCRdb kept only the in-frame ones, dropping some. The sample lists approximately 52,000 clones, less than 95% occurring once. Material: peripheral blood. The origin of the receptors is a human donor in a cohort sampled during active COVID-19.

The chain has TRBV7-9 and TRBJ1-2, with TRBD1 matching over 7 bases. V shed 2 bases, J shed 8 bases, and the junction held 5 bases outside the gene matches. Germline V gene data show CDR1 as SEHNR and CDR2 as FQNEAQ (reference sequence). The CDR3 contains 13 residues. The CDR3 DNA sequence: TGTGCCAGCAGCTTAATCGGACAGGCAGGCTACACCTTC. Translating gives CASSLIGQAGYTF.

The V gene is TRBV11-2, the J gene TRBJ2-4; TRBD2 matches 13 bases. CDR1 SGHAT and CDR2 FQNNGV come from the germline V gene. After removal of 0 bases from V and 15 bases from J, the junction contained 11 bases not matched to a gene. The CDR3 runs 16 residues. In nucleotides, the CDR3 is TGTGCCAGCAGCTTAGAATTCGGACTAGCGGGAGTTGTTACGTACTTC. It codes for CASSLEFGLAGVVTYF.

V usage is TRBV4-2 and J usage is TRBJ2-1; TRBD2 aligns across 7 bases. The V segment lost 4 bases and the J segment 8 bases; nucleotides outside the gene matches: 8. The CDR3 is 14 residues long. Germline loops: CDR1 LGHNA, CDR2 YNFKEQ. The CDR3 DNA reads TGTGCCAGCAGCCGGATGGGCGGGAGCTATGAGCAGTTCTTC. Translated: CASSRMGGSYEQFF.

The V call is TRBV3-1 (or the pseudogene TRBV3-2), the J call TRBJ2-7; 13 bases fit TRBD2. From germline, CDR1 is LGHDT and CDR2 YNNKEL (reference sequence). This CDR3 has 16 amino acids. After removal of 6 bases from V and 5 bases from J, the junction contained 10 bases not matched to a gene. The CDR3 reads CASRNGLAGVFDEQYF. DNA of the CDR3: TGTGCCAGCAGGAACGGACTAGCGGGAGTCTTCGACGAGCAGTACTTC.

About this clone itself: The sample has other DNA sequences that encode this CDR3 too. The chain joins TRBV28 to TRBJ2-6; 7 bases line up with TRBD1. The CDR3 contains 15 residues. The trim removed 5 bases at V and 2 bases at J, leaving 3 bases unmatched. CDR1 MDHEN and CDR2 SYDVKM come from the germline V gene. CDR3 nucleotide sequence: TGTGCCAGCAGTAAAACAGGGGCTGGGGCCAACGTCCTGACTTTC. Translation: CASSKTGAGANVLTF.

This chain joins TRBV11-2 and TRBJ2-3; the D gene is possibly TRBD1 (5 bases). The CDR3 has 15 amino acids. Germline CDR1 and CDR2: SGHAT and FQNNGV. The V and J ends lost 0 bases and 7 bases respectively, with 14 bases between them. The CDR3 sequence is CASSLEPGARNTQYF. The DNA for the CDR3 is TGTGCCAGCAGCTTAGAGCCTGGGGCCAGGAATACGCAGTATTTT.

The gene calls are TRBV29-1 and TRBJ1-1, with D unresolved. The V end was cut by 4 bases, the J end by 4 bases, with 10 bases between. From germline, CDR1 is SQVTM and CDR2 ANQGSEA. The CDR3 runs 12 residues. CDR3 sequence reads: CSVGSIGTEAFF. As DNA, the CDR3 is TGCAGCGTTGGATCTATCGGCACTGAAGCTTTCTTT.

As regards this clone: Other DNA sequences in the sample encode the same CDR3. The genes are TRBV11-2 and TRBJ2-3; the match to TRBD2 covers 9 bases. The V segment lost 1 base and the J segment 4 bases; nucleotides outside the gene matches: 3. Germline CDR1 and CDR2: SGHAT and FQNNGV. The CDR3 loop spans 15 amino acids. This CDR3 reads CASSLVAGGPDTQYF. CDR3 nucleotide sequence: TGTGCCAGCAGCTTAGTGGCGGGAGGGCCAGATACGCAGTATTTT.

The gene calls are TRBV27 and TRBJ1-3; D is uncertain. Trimming stripped 9 bases from V and 4 bases from J, with 13 bases between. The CDR3 consists of 13 residues. From germline, CDR1 is MNHEY and CDR2 SMNVEV (reference sequence). CDR3 nucleotides: TGTGCCAGAGTGAGAGGGTACGGAAACACCATATATTTT. Its translation is CARVRGYGNTIYF.

This chain joins TRBV27 and TRBJ2-1; 9 bases align to TRBD2. Trimming took 0 bases from V and 5 from J; bases not matched to a gene: 2. Germline V gives CDR1 MNHEY, CDR2 SMNVEV (reference sequence). The CDR3 has 15 residues. The chain's CDR3 is CASSLSASGNNEQFF. The CDR3 nucleotides are TGTGCCAGCAGTTTATCTGCTAGCGGGAACAATGAGCAGTTCTTC.

The rearrangement links TRBV12-3 or TRBV12-4 to TRBJ2-2; D gene ambiguous. Deletions cut 1 base from V and 4 bases from J, with 4 bases between. CDR3 size: 13 residues. CDR3 loop: CASSLGGTGELFF. CDR3 nucleotides: TGTGCCAGCAGTTTAGGAGGCACCGGGGAGCTGTTTTTT.

This clone occurred a few times. This chain joins TRBV5-1 and TRBJ2-7; maybe TRBD1 (6 bases). V gave up 2 bases and J gave up 0 bases, with 12 bases separating them. CDR1 is SGHRS, CDR2 YFSETQ, per germline. The CDR3 is made up of 15 amino acids. The CDR3 DNA is TGCGCCAGCAGCTTCCTAGGGGGATCCTCCTACGAGCAGTACTTC. It yields the protein CASSFLGGSSYEQYF.

The chain recombines TRBV2 with TRBJ1-5; TRBD1 might be the D (6 bases). Per germline, CDR1 SNHLY and CDR2 FYNNEI. The CDR3 covers 15 residues. V was cut by 0 bases and J by 9 bases, with 15 bases left in between. The CDR3 spells CASSEAPTGGGPQHF. For the CDR3, the DNA is TGTGCCAGCAGTGAAGCCCCGACAGGTGGAGGGCCCCAGCATTTT.

The chain has TRBV7-2 and TRBJ1-1; D is perhaps TRBD1 (5 bases). The ends were cut back, 3 bases at V and 0 bases at J, with 8 bases in the middle. This CDR3 region has 14 residues. Looked up from germline, CDR1 is SGHTA and CDR2 is FQGNSA. The CDR3 DNA sequence: TGTGCCAGCAGCTTTGGGGGGTTGAACACTGAAGCTTTCTTT. This gives the protein CASSFGGLNTEAFF.

This chain connects TRBV29-1 to TRBJ2-1, with a tentative D call TRBD2 (6 bases). Trimming stripped 1 base from V and 4 bases from J, with 14 bases between. Per the germline V gene, CDR1 is SQVTM and CDR2 is ANQGSEA. The CDR3 is made up of 15 amino acids. The DNA for the CDR3 is TGCAGCGTTGAAGGCACGGGAGTGGTTTACAATGAGCAGTTCTTC. Its protein is CSVEGTGVVYNEQFF.

CDR3 region: CASSETRGLVDGYTF. The CDR3 region has the DNA TGTGCCAGCAGTGAAACTAGGGGGCTAGTCGATGGCTACACCTTC. V gene TRBV2 combines with J gene TRBJ1-2; 7 nucleotides line up with TRBD1. Germline V gives CDR1 SNHLY, CDR2 FYNNEI. V was pared by 2 bases and J by 6 bases, with 9 bases of the junction left unmatched. The CDR3 is 15 amino acids.

This chain links TRBV24-1 with TRBJ2-7; 8 bases fit TRBD2. The CDR3 is made up of 14 amino acids. The germline V gene has CDR1 KGHDR and CDR2 SFDVKD. V was pared by 3 bases and J by 5 bases, with 5 bases of the junction left unmatched. The DNA for the CDR3 is TGTGCCACCAGTGATCCGGCGGGAGGTAACGAGCAGTACTTC. The encoded protein is CATSDPAGGNEQYF.

This clone appeared once. This chain connects TRBV5-1 to TRBJ2-3; D uncertain. Trimming removed 4 bases at V and 0 bases at J, with 9 bases between. Per the germline V gene, CDR1 is SGHRS and CDR2 is YFSETQ. This CDR3 region has 14 residues. CDR3 sequence (DNA): TGCGCCAGCAGCCTACAGCCTAGCACAGATACGCAGTATTTT. Protein: CASSLQPSTDTQYF. Filled out from reference TRBV5-1 and TRBJ2-3, the complete variable domain reads KAGVTQTPRYLIKTRGQQVTLSCSPISGHRSVSWYQQTPGQGLQFLFEYFSETQRNKGNFPGRFSGRQFSNSRSEMNVSTLELGDSALYLCASSLQPSTDTQYFGPGTRLTVL.

The table lists this clone with a count of one. V gene TRBV9 combines with J gene TRBJ2-5; D not resolved. Germline V lookup: CDR1 SGDLS, CDR2 YYNGEE. The CDR3 has 14 amino acids. V gave up 4 bases and J gave up 2 bases, with 12 bases separating them. The CDR3 DNA sequence: TGTGCCAGCAGCCCATCTCCGGTACAAGAGACCCAGTACTTC. This gives the protein CASSPSPVQETQYF.

This clone came up once. The chain couples TRBV5-1 to TRBJ2-7, with D maybe TRBD1 (5 bases). CDR1 and CDR2 (germline): SGHRS, YFSETQ. Trimming shortened V by 5 bases and J by 2 bases, and 17 bases separated the two germline ends. The CDR3 is 15 residues long. CDR3: CASRVSQGTTYEQYF. CDR3 sequence (DNA): TGCGCCAGCAGGGTCAGTCAGGGTACTACCTACGAGCAGTACTTC. Together with reference TRBV5-1 and TRBJ2-7, the CDR3 gives the full variable domain: KAGVTQTPRYLIKTRGQQVTLSCSPISGHRSVSWYQQTPGQGLQFLFEYFSETQRNKGNFPGRFSGRQFSNSRSEMNVSTLELGDSALYLCASRVSQGTTYEQYFGPGTRLTVT.

The rearrangement uses TRBV7-6 and TRBJ2-6, with TRBD2 identical over 7 bases. The CDR3 is 17 amino acids. CDR1 and CDR2 (germline): SGHVS, FNYEAQ. V trimming: 5 bases; J trimming: 1 base; junction bases outside the gene matches: 8. This CDR3 is CASSVSPGGSGANVLTF. CDR3 nucleotide sequence: TGTGCCAGCAGCGTCAGTCCGGGGGGATCTGGGGCCAACGTCCTGACTTTC.

The table lists this clone with a count of one. The gene calls are TRBV19 and TRBJ2-3, with TRBD2 identical over 11 bases. Germline trimming cut 3 bases from V and 6 bases from J; bases unmatched to any gene: 8. The length of the CDR3 is 16 residues. Germline V gene data show CDR1 as LNHDA and CDR2 as SQIVND (reference sequence). The CDR3 is CASSISLAGGGDTQYF. CDR3 in DNA: TGTGCCAGTAGTATTTCCCTAGCGGGAGGAGGGGATACGCAGTATTTT.

The rearrangement uses TRBV3-1 (or the pseudogene TRBV3-2) and TRBJ2-1; tentatively, D is TRBD2 (6 bases). The CDR3 length is 15 residues. With 1 base removed from V and 9 bases from J, the gap between germline ends came to 16 bases. In germline, CDR1 is LGHDT, CDR2 YNNKEL (reference sequence). CDR3 nucleotide sequence: TGTGCCAGCAGCCAAGCGCGCGGGCCAGCGGGTGAGCAGTTCTTC. Protein sequence: CASSQARGPAGEQFF.

This clone was observed once. The chain combines TRBV29-1 with TRBJ2-5; 9 bases line up with TRBD2. Germline lookup yields CDR1 SQVTM and CDR2 ANQGSEA. The CDR3 extends over 14 amino acids. After removal of 7 bases from V and 4 bases from J, the junction contained 10 bases not matched to a gene. The CDR3, as DNA: TGCAGCGCCAGACTAGCGGTGAGGGGAGAGACCCAGTACTTC. It translates to CSARLAVRGETQYF.

The chain joins TRBV21-1 to TRBJ2-1; the tabulated D call, TRBD1, remains unverified against the DNA. TRBV21-1 is assigned pseudogene status. The CDR3 has 16 amino acids. CDR3 in amino acids: CASSKVRNGLLNEQFF. The CDR3 DNA reads as TGTGCCAGCAGCAAAGTCAGGAATGGGCTTCTGAATGAGCAGTTCTTC.

The rearrangement uses TRBV27 and TRBJ1-1; TRBD1 matches 7 bases. Germline lookup yields CDR1 MNHEY and CDR2 SMNVEV (reference sequence). Trimming took 6 bases from V and 6 from J; bases not matched to a gene: 7. The CDR3 covers 13 residues. The CDR3 region is CASRGQRTAEAFF. As DNA, the CDR3 is TGTGCCAGCAGGGGACAGCGAACGGCTGAAGCTTTCTTT.

J is TRBJ2-3 and V is TRBV5-1; 7 bases are shared with TRBD2. The CDR3 has 15 residues. J lost 0 bases, V lost 3 bases, and 4 bases had no gene match. The germline V gene has CDR1 SGHRS and CDR2 YFSETQ. The CDR3 nucleotides read TGCGCCAGCAGCTCTAGCGGAGCTAGCACAGATACGCAGTATTTT. As protein: CASSSSGASTDTQYF.